Listed here are 25 T cell receptor beta chains from one sample, sequenced in a study of post-analysis software for immune sequencing data. Findings of the study overall: Patients used five TRBV segments, including TRBV5-6, TRBV5-1 and TRBV20-1, more often than controls.

The library was made from cDNA and included unique molecular identifiers. TCRdb ran MiXCR on the PCR reads and lists one entry per CDR3 protein. The top ten clones hold approximately 10% of a sample with 600,000 to 700,000 distinct CDR3 sequences, 55% to 60% of them seen once. These receptors lack a known antigen. The sequencing input was blood. These receptors were taken from a girl aged 2-10 years with multiple sclerosis.

V gene TRBV12-3 or TRBV12-4 combines with J gene TRBJ2-1; D is undetermined. V lost 0 bases and J lost 2, with 11 bases in between. The CDR3 consists of 16 residues. DNA for the CDR3: TGTGCCAGCAGTTTAGCTCGTCAGAGAACCTACAATGAGCAGTTCTTC. Protein product: CASSLARQRTYNEQFF.

The V gene is TRBV7-2, the J gene TRBJ2-1; 9 bases match TRBD2. J was trimmed by 3 bases and V by 0 bases; bases with no gene match: 6. The CDR3 covers 17 residues. CDR1 and CDR2 (germline): SGHTA, FQGNSA. CDR3 nucleotides: TGTGCCAGCAGCTTAGCGCGCCTAGCGGGGTTCTACAATGAGCAGTTCTTC. Translated, it gives CASSLARLAGFYNEQFF. The whole variable domain, filled in from reference TRBV7-2 and TRBJ2-1, reads GAGVSQSPSNKVTEKGKDVELRCDPISGHTALYWYRQSLGQGLEFLIYFQGNSAPDKSGLPSDRFSAERTGGSVSTLTIQRTQQEDSAVYLCASSLARLAGFYNEQFFGPGTRLTVL.

The chain combines TRBV9 with TRBJ2-7; the D is unclear. Germline V lookup: CDR1 SGDLS, CDR2 YYNGEE. This CDR3 region has 14 residues. V was pared by 0 bases and J by 4 bases, with 11 bases between. The CDR3 bases are TGTGCCAGCAGCGTAGACTGGGGTAGTTACGAGCAGTACTTC. Amino acid sequence: CASSVDWGSYEQYF.

The V call is TRBV29-1, the J call TRBJ2-1; 7 nucleotides line up with TRBD2. V was clipped by 4 bases and J by 4 bases; unmatched bases: 7. The germline CDR1 and CDR2 sequences are SQVTM and ANQGSEA. The length of the CDR3 is 14 residues. CDR3 in amino acids: CSVGAGARYNEQFF. The CDR3 DNA follows: TGCAGCGTTGGGGCGGGAGCTAGGTACAATGAGCAGTTCTTC.

This chain connects TRBV18 to TRBJ2-7; 7 bases are a match to TRBD1. The CDR3 has 15 amino acids. Germline V gives CDR1 KGHSH, CDR2 LQKENI. Trimming took 3 bases from V and 7 from J; bases not matched to a gene: 12. CDR3 amino acids: CASSPSRGHLREQYF. The CDR3 DNA reads as TGTGCCAGCTCACCTAGTAGGGGGCATCTGCGGGAGCAGTACTTC.

This clonotype was seen only a few times. J is TRBJ1-2 and V is TRBV4-3, with D perhaps matching TRBD1 (5 bases). CDR1 and CDR2 (germline): LGHNA, YSLEER. V shed 0 bases and J shed 7 bases, with 15 bases lying between them. The CDR3 contains 15 residues. CDR3 loop: CASSQDQSGTGGYTF. Written as DNA, the CDR3 is TGCGCCAGCAGCCAAGATCAATCAGGGACCGGTGGCTACACCTTC.

The V call is TRBV20-1, the J call TRBJ1-4, with 9 nucleotides matching TRBD1. In germline, CDR1 is DFQATT, CDR2 SNEGSKA (reference sequence). V lost 6 bases, J lost 3 bases, and 8 bases stayed unmatched. The CDR3 runs 15 residues. The CDR3 region has the DNA TGCAGTGCGCCAACGGACAGGGGCCCTAATGAAAAACTGTTTTTT. Amino acid sequence: CSAPTDRGPNEKLFF.

The chain links TRBV7-6 to TRBJ2-3; the D is unclear. The CDR3 spans 13 residues. V was clipped by 3 bases and J by 5 bases, with 9 bases between them. Per germline, CDR1 SGHVS and CDR2 FNYEAQ. The DNA of the CDR3 is TGTGCCAGCAGCTTCCAAGCTGTAGATACGCAGTATTTT. Translated, it gives CASSFQAVDTQYF.

The chain recombines TRBV12-3 or TRBV12-4 with TRBJ2-1; D unresolved. CDR3 length equals 12 residues. V was shortened by 4 bases and J by 10 bases, with 11 bases between the two germline ends. CDR3 sequence reads: CASSSYLLEQFF. As DNA, the CDR3 is TGTGCCAGCAGTTCTTACCTATTGGAGCAGTTCTTC.

This chain joins TRBV7-2 and TRBJ2-5, with 12 bases that match TRBD2. The CDR3 is 17 amino acids. Trimming at V came to 4 bases and at J to 5 bases, leaving 11 bases not matched to a gene. In germline, CDR1 is SGHTA, CDR2 FQGNSA. This CDR3 is CASSSSSGGAIWETQYF. CDR3 bases: TGTGCCAGCAGCTCGTCTAGCGGGGGGGCAATATGGGAGACCCAGTACTTC.

This clonotype occurred a few times. The chain joins TRBV20-1 to TRBJ2-5, with D perhaps TRBD1 or TRBD2 (5 bases each). This CDR3 has 15 residues. Trimming pared 3 bases from V and 5 bases from J, leaving 19 bases between. Germline CDR1 reads DFQATT; CDR2 reads SNEGSKA (reference sequence). Here the CDR3 reads CSASEGQASWETQYF. CDR3 DNA sequence: TGCAGTGCTAGCGAGGGGCAGGCTTCCTGGGAGACCCAGTACTTC.

The V gene is TRBV9, the J gene TRBJ2-7; 8 positions agree with TRBD2. The CDR3 runs to 14 residues. Germline V gene lookup returns CDR1 SGDLS and CDR2 YYNGEE. After removal of 3 bases from V and 3 bases from J, the junction contained 5 bases not matched to a gene. For the CDR3, the DNA is TGTGCCAGCAGCGCGACTAGCGCTTACTACGAGCAGTACTTC. This codes for CASSATSAYYEQYF.

The sample holds one count of this clonotype. The DNA of the CDR3 is TGCGCCAGCAGCCATTCCGGGGTAAACACTGAAGCTTTCTTT. Translating it yields CASSHSGVNTEAFF. The chain couples TRBV4-3 to TRBJ1-1; D is ambiguous. Trimming took off 3 bases at V and 2 bases at J, with 10 bases between the two ends. This CDR3 contains 14 residues. Germline V gene sequence: CDR1 LGHNA, CDR2 YSLEER.

V usage is TRBV20-1 and J usage is TRBJ1-5, with D maybe TRBD1 (5 bases). The CDR3 runs to 20 residues. CDR1 DFQATT and CDR2 SNEGSKA come from the germline V gene (reference sequence). Deletions cut 0 bases from V and 0 bases from J, with 24 bases between. The CDR3 sequence is CSARDVELGRGPYSNQPQHF. The CDR3 DNA reads as TGCAGTGCTAGAGATGTGGAATTGGGGAGGGGCCCGTATAGCAATCAGCCCCAGCATTTT.

This clonotype was counted only a few times. The CDR3: CASRGRKAHEQFF. In DNA form, the CDR3 reads TGCGCCAGCAGGGGGCGTAAAGCCCATGAGCAGTTCTTC. The rearrangement joins TRBV5-1 to TRBJ2-1; a possible D gene is TRBD1 (5 bases). The V gene's germline CDR1 is SGHRS and CDR2 YFSETQ. V lost 5 bases to trimming and J lost 8 bases, with 14 bases between them. The CDR3 has 13 amino acids.

The chain employs TRBV5-1 and TRBJ2-3, with a weak D call TRBD1 (7 bases). The V gene lost 1 base and the J gene lost 2 bases, with 20 bases spanning the gap. The CDR3 covers 18 residues. Germline-derived CDR1 and CDR2 are SGHRS and YFSETQ. The CDR3: CASSLSRGRRGHTDTQYF. The CDR3 DNA reads as TGCGCCAGCAGCTTGTCCCGGGGCCGGAGGGGGCACACAGATACGCAGTATTTT.

The chain is built from TRBV5-5 and TRBJ2-3, with a tentative D call TRBD1 (6 bases). Trimming cost V 4 bases and J 2 bases, with 14 bases left between them. Germline assignment: CDR1 SGHKS and CDR2 YYEKEE (reference sequence). This CDR3 has 15 amino acids. The CDR3 sequence is CASSPPQGPTDTQYF. The CDR3 DNA reads as TGTGCCAGCAGCCCCCCCCAGGGGCCCACAGATACGCAGTATTTT.

This clonotype was counted a few times. The rearrangement uses TRBV7-8 and TRBJ2-3; no definite D call. Germline loops: CDR1 SGHVS, CDR2 FQNEAQ. The CDR3 extends over 16 amino acids. The germline V and J ends were trimmed by 5 bases and 4 bases, with 19 bases remaining between them. The CDR3 spells CASSLPPGSSPDTQYF. CDR3 coding DNA: TGTGCCAGCAGCCTCCCCCCCGGGTCGTCCCCAGATACGCAGTATTTT. Variable domain in full (rest from reference TRBV7-8 and TRBJ2-3): GAGVSQSPRYKVAKRGQDVALRCDPISGHVSLFWYQQALGQGPEFLTYFQNEAQLDKSGLPSDRFFAERPEGSVSTLKIQRTQQEDSAVYLCASSLPPGSSPDTQYFGPGTRLTVL.

In its sample, this clonotype was seen once. The genes are TRBV5-1 and TRBJ1-5, with TRBD1 identical over 7 bases. CDR1 and CDR2 (germline): SGHRS, YFSETQ. The J segment lost 0 bases and the V segment lost 3 bases, leaving 3 bases of the junction unmatched. The CDR3 contains 15 residues. The CDR3 DNA follows: TGCGCCAGCAGCTCAGGGGGGGGTAGCAATCAGCCCCAGCATTTT. As protein: CASSSGGGSNQPQHF.

This sequence joins TRBV28 and TRBJ2-1; TRBD1 might be the D (6 bases). Germline V CDR1 and CDR2: MDHEN, SYDVKM. V was shortened by 2 bases and J by 13 bases, with 24 bases between the two germline ends. The CDR3 loop spans 16 amino acids. The CDR3 spells CASSLGLREQGETQFF. As DNA, the CDR3 is TGTGCCAGCAGTTTAGGGTTAAGGGAACAGGGAGAGACCCAGTTCTTC.

The rearrangement joins TRBV24-1 to TRBJ2-7, with D uncertain. Per germline, CDR1 KGHDR and CDR2 SFDVKD. This CDR3 contains 14 residues. V lost 7 bases and J 3 bases, leaving 15 bases between the germline ends. The CDR3 nucleotides read TGTGCCACCAGAAGTTTATCTATCCGCTACGAGCAGTACTTC. This translates into CATRSLSIRYEQYF.

This clonotype was observed a few times. The CDR3 loop reads CASRTTGDYYNEQFF. Written as DNA, the CDR3 is TGTGCCAGCAGGACGACAGGGGATTACTACAATGAGCAGTTCTTC. The chain links TRBV6-5 to TRBJ2-1; 8 positions agree with TRBD1. The CDR3 totals 15 residues. The V gene end was trimmed by 6 bases and the J gene end by 3 bases; junction bases not matched to a gene: 7. Germline V CDR1 and CDR2: MNHEY, SVGAGI.

This clonotype was detected a few times. This sequence joins TRBV20-1 and TRBJ2-7, with 10 bases matching TRBD1. The V gene's germline CDR1 is DFQATT and CDR2 SNEGSKA (reference sequence). The CDR3 totals 14 residues. V was clipped by 2 bases and J by 2 bases; unmatched bases: 3. CDR3 sequence (DNA): TGCAGTGCTAGATACGACAGGGGGCCCTACGAGCAGTACTTC. Translation: CSARYDRGPYEQYF.

The J gene is TRBJ1-2, the V gene TRBV4-1, with D unclear. The germline V gene encodes CDR1 MGHRA and CDR2 YSYEKL. CDR3 length: 14 residues. The V end lost 2 bases, the J end lost 4 bases, and 11 bases lay between the germline ends. Written as DNA, the CDR3 is TGCGCCAGCAGCCAAATTGTGGAATCCTATGGCTACACCTTC. It is translated as CASSQIVESYGYTF.

The CDR3 is CASSFGGQRETQYF. CDR3 nucleotide sequence: TGTGCCAGCAGTTTCGGGGGGCAGAGAGAGACCCAGTACTTC. The chain employs TRBV12-3 or TRBV12-4 and TRBJ2-7; weak D call: TRBD2 (7 bases). The better agreement between TRBJ2-5 and the DNA end casts doubt on the J call. The CDR3 has 14 residues.